This TCR beta chain was identified in a study of blood T cells in healthy people across ages. CDR1 is DFQATT, CDR2 SNEGSKA, per germline (reference sequence). This CDR3 is built from 15 residues. With V trimmed by 5 bases and J by 4 bases, 13 bases remained unmatched. For the second PCR, which ran for roughly 6 to 12 cycles, a sample-barcoded 5' primer and a J-beta primer mix were used. In TCRdb, the 5' RACE reads were re-called with MiXCR into one record per CDR3 protein. The top ten clones hold about 19% of a sample with approximately 1,000,000 distinct CDR3 sequences, 40% to 55% of them seen once. This clonotype appeared a few times.

The sample consisted of blood. The rearrangement uses TRBV20-1 and TRBJ2-7, with TRBD2 matching over 8 bases. This clonotype originated in a woman aged 55-69 years in good health. The CDR3, as DNA: TGCAGTGCTGCCTTAGGGGCGGGAGGCTCGTACGAGCAGTACTTC. Amino acids: CSAALGAGGSYEQYF.